The clone carrying this T cell receptor (beta chain) was seen more than once but under ten times. The antigen is unknown. This entry is derived from a study of T-cell memory formation after mild COVID-19. In the study overall: Largely donor-specific TCR clusters were found.

Each CDR3 protein is one row after TCRdb ran MiXCR on the 5' RACE reads. Of some 410,000 distinct CDR3 sequences listed, less than 25% are singletons. V lost 4 bases and J lost 5; bases outside the gene matches: 10. This CDR3 spans 16 amino acids. Findings and limits, study-wide: Pre-infection memory contained some responding clones, which suggested that cross-reactive memory had joined. CM and EM subsets held most contracting CD4+ clones; EMRA held CD8+ ones. Balance between CD4 and CD8 was seen in clones contracting day 15 to 85, and a CD4+ lean was seen in later expanders.

Sequenced sample: PBMCs or a T cell subset sorted from them (not recorded which). The chain joins TRBV12-3 or TRBV12-4 to TRBJ2-2; the match to TRBD2 covers 7 bases. The sequence came from an adult woman who had mild COVID-19 (a few samples of this study predate the infection). Cell type and time point are not known. The CDR3 here is CASSSWGGGYTGELFF. In DNA form, the CDR3 reads TGTGCCAGCAGTTCCTGGGGCGGGGGTTATACCGGGGAGCTGTTTTTT.